This TCR beta chain was captured by sequencing in a study of PD-1 blockade in classical Hodgkin lymphoma. V was pared by 0 bases and J by 8 bases, with 7 bases between. From germline, CDR1 is ENHRY and CDR2 SYGVKD. The CDR3 is 12 amino acids. The time point was: newly diagnosed, previously untreated cHL patient sample. Regarding this clone: The antigen remains undetermined.

Clones were read by immunoSEQ multiplex PCR, and TCRdb kept only the in-frame ones, dropping some. The sample lists over 60,000 clones; 93% were seen once. Study results and limitations: Factors driving the repertoire differences, possibly disease activity or prior therapy, remain undefined.

The receptor comes from a human donor with classical Hodgkin lymphoma. Input material: peripheral blood mononuclear cells (PBMCs). V usage is TRBV10-3 and J usage is TRBJ1-2; no firm D call. The CDR3 reads CAISESIRGYTF. DNA for the CDR3: TGTGCCATCAGTGAGTCGATTCGAGGCTACACCTTC.